The 9 T cell receptor beta chains below come from one sample, sequenced in a study of T-cell reconstitution after alpha-beta-depleted transplantation in children. Preparation of the TCRbeta library was carried out with unique molecular identifiers. TCRdb reanalysed the PCR reads using MiXCR and keeps one entry per CDR3 protein. The sample carries 500,000 or so distinct CDR3 sequences, about 33% recorded once. This specimen consisted of PBMCs from the stem cell graft donor, obtained from the stem cell graft. These receptors were taken from a human donor who donated a stem cell graft to a child with aplastic anemia.

The chain employs TRBV20-1 and TRBJ1-4; D is unclear. V was clipped by 0 bases and J by 5 bases, with 13 bases between them. Germline CDR1 reads DFQATT; CDR2 reads SNEGSKA (reference sequence). The CDR3 runs to 15 residues. For the CDR3, the DNA is TGCAGTGCTAGAGATCTGGCAGCCACAAATGAAAAACTGTTTTTT. Translated: CSARDLAATNEKLFF.

The rearrangement uses TRBV5-4 and TRBJ2-5; no clear D. Germline V gene data show CDR1 as SGHNT and CDR2 as YYREEE (reference sequence). The CDR3 is made up of 15 amino acids. Trimming stripped 1 base from V and 0 bases from J, with 10 bases between. CDR3 bases: TGTGCCAGCAGCTTGAGACCCATATACCAAGAGACCCAGTACTTC. Translation gives CASSLRPIYQETQYF.

The CDR3 DNA is TGTGCCACCAGCAGAGTCGGCGGGAGGGTGGCAGATACGCAGTATTTT. Translation: CATSRVGGRVADTQYF. The chain carries TRBV15 and TRBJ2-3; 9 bases match TRBD2. Germline CDR1 reads LNHNV; CDR2 reads YYDKDF (reference sequence). CDR3 length: 16 amino acids. Losses at the gene ends were 1 base for V and 4 bases for J; bases not matched to a gene: 6.

This clonotype was seen a handful of times. Written as DNA, the CDR3 is TGCAGTGCTCCAGGGGGCTCTTATAATTCACCCCTCCACTTT. Translation: CSAPGGSYNSPLHF. The V gene is TRBV20-1, the J gene TRBJ1-6, with 8 bases that match TRBD1. The length of the CDR3 is 14 residues. Germline lookup yields CDR1 DFQATT and CDR2 SNEGSKA (reference sequence). After removal of 5 bases from V and 4 bases from J, the junction contained 4 bases not matched to a gene.

This clonotype was counted only a few times. V usage is TRBV13 and J usage is TRBJ1-1, with 7 bases matching TRBD1. The CDR3 has 13 residues. Trimming took 6 bases from V and 10 from J; bases not matched to a gene: 11. Germline loops: CDR1 PRHDT, CDR2 FYEKMQ (reference sequence). The CDR3 loop is CASRGNRGKGAFF. CDR3 DNA: TGTGCCAGCAGGGGTAACAGGGGTAAGGGAGCTTTCTTT.

This clonotype showed up just a few times. The genes are TRBV6-6 and TRBJ2-1; the match to TRBD1 covers 7 bases. V dropped 5 bases and J dropped 15; count of bases not matched to a gene: 7. Germline V lookup: CDR1 MNHNY, CDR2 SVGAGI (reference sequence). This CDR3 contains 11 residues. The CDR3 bases are TGTGCCAGCAGTCTCGGACAGGTCCCGTTCTTC. It encodes CASSLGQVPFF.

This clonotype has a single count. The chain is built from TRBV12-3 or TRBV12-4 and TRBJ2-7; D remains ambiguous. The CDR3 spans 17 residues. Trimming shortened V by 6 bases and J by 3 bases, and 24 bases separated the two germline ends. The CDR3 bases are TGTGCCAGCAGCCTCCACGGCCCATACATAGGCCGCTACGAGCAGTACGTC. Amino acids: CASSLHGPYIGRYEQYV.

The chain combines TRBV5-1 with TRBJ2-3; 10 bases line up with TRBD2. The CDR3 runs to 19 residues. CDR1 and CDR2 (germline): SGHRS, YFSETQ. Germline trimming cut 6 bases from V and 0 bases from J; bases unmatched to any gene: 16. The DNA for the CDR3 is TGCGCCAGCATGTCGGGAGCGGGAGGGCAAGGACGGAGCACAGATACGCAGTATTTT. Its translation is CASMSGAGGQGRSTDTQYF.

A few counts support this clonotype. This chain connects TRBV10-3 to TRBJ1-1, with 10 bases aligning to TRBD1. Germline CDR1 reads ENHRY; CDR2 reads SYGVKD. The CDR3 consists of 14 residues. The V and J ends lost 6 bases and 2 bases, in that order; junction bases with no gene match: 3. In DNA, the CDR3 is TGTGCCATCAGGGGGACAGGGGATAACACTGAAGCTTTCTTT. Encoded protein: CAIRGTGDNTEAFF.